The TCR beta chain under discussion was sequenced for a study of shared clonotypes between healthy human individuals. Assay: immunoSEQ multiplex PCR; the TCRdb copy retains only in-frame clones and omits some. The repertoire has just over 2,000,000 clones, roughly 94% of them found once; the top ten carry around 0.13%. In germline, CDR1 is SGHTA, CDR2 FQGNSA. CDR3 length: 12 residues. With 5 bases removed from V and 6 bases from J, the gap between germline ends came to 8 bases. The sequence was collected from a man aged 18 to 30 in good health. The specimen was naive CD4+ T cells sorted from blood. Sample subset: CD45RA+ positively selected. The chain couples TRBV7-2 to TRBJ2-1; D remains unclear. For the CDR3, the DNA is TGTGCCAGCAGCCCCGACATCAATGAGCAGTTCTTC. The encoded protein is CASSPDINEQFF.